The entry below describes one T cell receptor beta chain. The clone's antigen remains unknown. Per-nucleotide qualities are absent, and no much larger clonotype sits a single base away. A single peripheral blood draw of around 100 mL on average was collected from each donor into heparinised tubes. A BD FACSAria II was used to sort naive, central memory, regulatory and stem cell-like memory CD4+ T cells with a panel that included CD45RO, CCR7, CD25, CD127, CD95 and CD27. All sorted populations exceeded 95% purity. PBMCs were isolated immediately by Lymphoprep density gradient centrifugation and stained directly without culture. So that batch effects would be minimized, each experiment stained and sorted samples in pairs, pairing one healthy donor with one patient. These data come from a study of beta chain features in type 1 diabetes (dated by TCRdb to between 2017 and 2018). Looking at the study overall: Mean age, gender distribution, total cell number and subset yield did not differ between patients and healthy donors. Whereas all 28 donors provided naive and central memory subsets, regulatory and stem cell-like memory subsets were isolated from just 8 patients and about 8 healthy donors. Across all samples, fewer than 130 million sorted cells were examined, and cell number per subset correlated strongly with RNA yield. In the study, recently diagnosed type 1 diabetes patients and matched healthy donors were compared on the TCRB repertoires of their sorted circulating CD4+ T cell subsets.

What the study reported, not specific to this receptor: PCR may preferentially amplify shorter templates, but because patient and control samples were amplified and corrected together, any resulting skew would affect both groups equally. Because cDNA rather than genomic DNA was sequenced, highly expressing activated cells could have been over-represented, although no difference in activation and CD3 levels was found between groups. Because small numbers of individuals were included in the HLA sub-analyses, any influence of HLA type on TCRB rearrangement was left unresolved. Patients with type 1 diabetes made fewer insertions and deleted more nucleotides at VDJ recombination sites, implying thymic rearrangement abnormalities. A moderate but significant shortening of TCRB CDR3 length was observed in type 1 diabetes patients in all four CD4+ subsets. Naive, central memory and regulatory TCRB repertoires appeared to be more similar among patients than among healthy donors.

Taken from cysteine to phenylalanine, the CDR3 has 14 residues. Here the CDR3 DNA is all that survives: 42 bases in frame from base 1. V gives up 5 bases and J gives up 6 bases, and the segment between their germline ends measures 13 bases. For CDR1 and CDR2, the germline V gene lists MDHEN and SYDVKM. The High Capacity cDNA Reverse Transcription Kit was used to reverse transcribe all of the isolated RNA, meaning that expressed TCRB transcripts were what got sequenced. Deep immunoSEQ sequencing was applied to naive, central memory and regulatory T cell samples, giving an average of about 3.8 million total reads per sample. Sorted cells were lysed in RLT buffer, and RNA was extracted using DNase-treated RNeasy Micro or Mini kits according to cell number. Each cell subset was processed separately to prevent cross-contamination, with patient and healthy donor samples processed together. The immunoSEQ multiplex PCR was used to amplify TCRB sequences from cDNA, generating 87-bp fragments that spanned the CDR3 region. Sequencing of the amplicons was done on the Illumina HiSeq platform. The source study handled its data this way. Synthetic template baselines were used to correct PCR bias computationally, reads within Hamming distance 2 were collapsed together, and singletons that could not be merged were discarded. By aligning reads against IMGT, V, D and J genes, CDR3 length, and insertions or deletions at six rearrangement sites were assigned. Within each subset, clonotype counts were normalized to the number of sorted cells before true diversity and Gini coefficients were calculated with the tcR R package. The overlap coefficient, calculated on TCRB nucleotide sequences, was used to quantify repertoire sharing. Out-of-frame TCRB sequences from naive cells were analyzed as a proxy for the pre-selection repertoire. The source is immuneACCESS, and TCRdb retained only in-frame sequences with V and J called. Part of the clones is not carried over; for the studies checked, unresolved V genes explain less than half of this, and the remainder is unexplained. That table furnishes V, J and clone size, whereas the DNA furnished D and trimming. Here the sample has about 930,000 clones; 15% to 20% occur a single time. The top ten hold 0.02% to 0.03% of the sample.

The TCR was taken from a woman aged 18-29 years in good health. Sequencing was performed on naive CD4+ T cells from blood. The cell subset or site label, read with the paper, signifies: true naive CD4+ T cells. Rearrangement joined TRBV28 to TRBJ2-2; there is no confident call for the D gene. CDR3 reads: CASSRYAGSGELFF. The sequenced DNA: TGTGCCAGCAGTCGTTACGCCGGCTCCGGGGAGCTGTTTTTT.